The text below deals with one T cell receptor beta chain. The target antigen is unknown. Germline values: CDR1 KGHSH, CDR2 LQKENI. Trimming took 1 base from V and 5 from J, leaving 24 bases between them. The CDR3 totals 18 residues. Sequenced by immunoSEQ multiplex PCR; TCRdb stores in-frame clones only, minus some. The sample contains about 24,000 clones, roughly 85% of which appear only once. The data were taken from a study of lymphopenia after photon versus proton radiotherapy. Findings and limits, study-wide: Better survival with proton therapy was suggested as possible, not demonstrated. Larger post-nadir TCR diversity loss correlated inversely with survival in deceased patients. Proton therapy kept repertoires fairly stable, unlike photons, which gained effector/memory cells. Post-nadir diversity loss with photons came from oligoclonal expansion, particularly CD8+ Temra cells.

The rearrangement links TRBV18 to TRBJ2-7; D perhaps matches TRBD2 (6 bases). The sequence came from a man aged 60 to 75 with pancreatic cancer. The source material was peripheral blood, sampled from a patient treated with photon-based radiotherapy. CDR3 nucleotide sequence: TGTGCCAGCTCACCACGGTTGCCTAGCGTTCTTCAGATCAACGAGCAGTACTTC. Amino acid sequence: CASSPRLPSVLQINEQYF.